This paragraph covers one T cell receptor beta chain sequence. The data derive from a study of radiation and T cells in renal cell carcinoma. Clones were sequenced by immunoSEQ multiplex PCR, and TCRdb holds only the in-frame ones, with some missing. The repertoire has about 140,000 clones, around four fifths of them found once; the top ten carry roughly 23%. The V end was cut by 3 bases, the J end by 11 bases, with 13 bases between. This CDR3 is built from 12 residues. Germline assignment: CDR1 WNHNN and CDR2 SYGVQD (reference sequence). Time point reported: baseline pretreatment blood. Treatment of the sample: 15 Gy SBRT to primary tumor, nephrectomy 4 weeks later.

The sequencing here drew on blood, taken from a patient whose treatment included radiotherapy and nephrectomy. J is TRBJ1-1 and V is TRBV10-1; D possibly corresponds to TRBD1 (5 bases). The clonotype comes from a woman between 50 and 59 years old with renal cell carcinoma. Here the CDR3 DNA reads TGCGCCAGCAGTGACACCGGGACCCAGGCTTTCTTT. This gives the protein CASSDTGTQAFF.